One and the same sample provided the 9 T cell receptor beta chains below, sequenced in a study of cytomegalovirus exposure and HLA in healthy donors. The primer mix had 60 Vbeta and 13 Jbeta primers. Sequencing used immunoSEQ multiplex PCR; TCRdb keeps in-frame clones, though not all of them. This table has some 140,000 clones, 70% to 80% appearing once. The source material was PBMCs. The receptors were sampled from a woman aged 45-65 years in good health and CMV-seropositive.

V is TRBV28 and J is TRBJ1-2; 12 bases are a match to TRBD1. CDR3 length equals 14 residues. The J segment lost 10 bases and the V segment lost 5 bases, leaving 8 bases of the junction unmatched. From germline, CDR1 is MDHEN and CDR2 SYDVKM. The CDR3 bases are TGTGCCAGCAGTCCGTGGGACAGGGGGCAAGACTACACCTTC. Encoded protein: CASSPWDRGQDYTF.

This clone came up a few times. The V and J genes are TRBV10-3 and TRBJ2-3; 16 nucleotides align to TRBD2. Germline CDR1 reads ENHRY; CDR2 reads SYGVKD. Losses at the gene ends were 2 bases for V and 4 bases for J; bases not matched to a gene: 3. The CDR3 loop spans 17 amino acids. CDR3 sequence: CAISEPGTSGGADTQYF. CDR3 in DNA: TGTGCCATCAGTGAGCCCGGGACTAGCGGGGGGGCAGATACGCAGTATTTT.

The rearrangement links TRBV5-1 to TRBJ2-7; D possibly corresponds to TRBD1 (6 bases). V was cut by 4 bases and J by 6 bases, with 11 bases left in between. The CDR3 totals 12 residues. Germline-derived CDR1 and CDR2 are SGHRS and YFSETQ. The CDR3 coding sequence is TGCGCCAGCAGCGTGCCAGGGGTCGAGCAGTACTTC. The encoded protein is CASSVPGVEQYF.

The rearrangement uses TRBV7-9 and TRBJ2-5, with a possible D match to TRBD2 (5 bases). This CDR3 is built from 13 residues. Trimming removed 5 bases from V and 5 bases from J, with 12 bases in between. Germline lookup yields CDR1 SEHNR and CDR2 FQNEAQ (reference sequence). The CDR3 DNA reads as TGTGCCAGCAGCCGGACTGGCACGGAGACCCAGTACTTC. This encodes CASSRTGTETQYF.

This chain joins TRBV29-1 and TRBJ1-2; 11 bases match TRBD1. Looked up from germline, CDR1 is SQVTM and CDR2 is ANQGSEA. The CDR3 has 15 residues. With 6 bases clipped from V and 2 bases from J, the junction kept 8 bases outside the gene matches. The CDR3 spells CSVGTGGEGNYGYTF. The CDR3 coding sequence is TGCAGCGTGGGGACAGGGGGGGAAGGGAACTATGGCTACACCTTC.

This chain joins TRBV18 and TRBJ1-4; D not resolved. V gave up 6 bases and J gave up 6 bases, with 11 bases separating them. CDR3 size: 13 residues. Germline-derived CDR1 and CDR2 are KGHSH and LQKENI. This CDR3 is CASSLAEDEKLFF. The CDR3 bases are TGTGCCAGCTCCCTCGCCGAGGATGAAAAACTGTTTTTT.

This chain links TRBV5-4 with TRBJ2-3; 10 bases map to TRBD1. Germline V gene lookup returns CDR1 SGHNT and CDR2 YYREEE (reference sequence). There are 17 residues in the CDR3. Trimming at V came to 5 bases and at J to 0 bases, leaving 9 bases not matched to a gene. As DNA, the CDR3 is TGTGCCAGCAGGGACGGGGACAGGGGTTCTAGCACAGATACGCAGTATTTT. Translation gives CASRDGDRGSSTDTQYF.

This chain connects TRBV9 to TRBJ2-7; 7 bases map to TRBD2. The CDR3 loop spans 14 amino acids. Germline CDR1 and CDR2: SGDLS and YYNGEE. After removal of 3 bases from V and 0 bases from J, the junction contained 3 bases not matched to a gene. The CDR3 coding sequence is TGTGCCAGCAGCGCTTCTAGCGGCTCCTACGAGCAGTACTTC. Its protein product is CASSASSGSYEQYF.

The rearrangement links TRBV28 to TRBJ2-3; 7 positions agree with TRBD2. V lost 6 bases to trimming and J lost 6 bases; unmatched junction nucleotides: 9. The CDR3 has 14 amino acids. The germline V gene encodes CDR1 MDHEN and CDR2 SYDVKM. CDR3 in amino acids: CASSPLALADTQYF. Here the CDR3 DNA reads TGTGCCAGCAGCCCCCTGGCACTAGCGGATACGCAGTATTTT.